This T cell receptor (beta chain) was recovered during a study of PD-1 blockade in classical Hodgkin lymphoma. General study results and limits: Significantly greater TCR diversity emerged by C4D1 in CD4+ cells but not CD8+ cells.

Repertoires were generated with immunoSEQ multiplex PCR, while TCRdb's copy carries only in-frame clones and drops some. In the table there are about 98,000 clones, 92% of which are singletons. To note about this clone: The antigen is not known.

With no exception, relapse followed autologous stem cell transplantation in all patients, and brentuximab vedotin exposure varied. CDR1 and CDR2 (germline): MNHNS, SASEGT. Trimming shortened V by 5 bases and J by 3 bases, and 17 bases separated the two germline ends. The CDR3 runs to 15 residues. This clonotype was sampled from a human donor with classical Hodgkin lymphoma. Sequences were derived from peripheral blood mononuclear cells (PBMCs), sampled at baseline. The chain has TRBV6-1 and TRBJ2-7; D ambiguous. CDR3 residues: CASSRSEASVYEQYF. CDR3 in DNA: TGTGCCAGCAGTCGATCCGAGGCGAGTGTCTACGAGCAGTACTTC.